This is a list of T cell receptor beta chains from one sample in a study of CD8 T cells in ankylosing spondylitis. TCRdb reprocessed the 5' RACE reads with MiXCR, giving one entry per CDR3 protein. This sample carries around 130,000 distinct CDR3 sequences, approximately 17% of them seen once, and the ten largest clones take 30% to 35%. Specimen: blood, either unsorted or a sorted T cell fraction (not recorded which). The origin of the receptors is a male donor with ankylosing spondylitis. Both conserved end residues are part of each CDR3. The D gene is left open where the match is weak. Clone size is given for some rows only: seen once, a few or many times, or a class if the clone is expanded.

abundance	len	v_gene	j_gene	d_gene	CDR3nt	CDR3aa
-	14	TRBV6-2/TRBV6-3	TRBJ2-7	TRBD1	TGTGCCAGCACCGGACAGGGGACTTCCTACGAGCAGTACTTC	CASTGQGTSYEQYF
-	13	TRBV12-5	TRBJ2-1	-	TGTGCTAGTGGTGCCCTGGGCGACAATGAGCAGTTCTTC	CASGALGDNEQFF
few	14	TRBV28	TRBJ2-7	-	TGTGCCAGCAGTCCGCCCCTCCAGGTCTACGAGCAGTACTTC	CASSPPLQVYEQYF
-	19	TRBV21-1	TRBJ2-7	-	TGTGCCAGCAGCAAAGCGGGTAGCGGGAGTCCCCTAGGGGTGGAGGAGCAGTACTTC	CASSKAGSGSPLGVEEQYF
many	12	TRBV12-3/TRBV12-4	TRBJ2-1	-	TGTGCCAGCAGTTCCCCGTTAGGGGAGCAGTTCTTC	CASSSPLGEQFF
few	19	TRBV21-1	TRBJ2-3	-	TGTGCCAGCAGCAAAGCGCGTCGAGCGGGAACAAAGACCACAGATACGCAGTATTTT	CASSKARRAGTKTTDTQYF
few	15	TRBV5-1	TRBJ2-1	TRBD2	TGCGCCAGCAGTCCGGGGCGGGAGAATTGGAATGAGCAGTTCTTC	CASSPGRENWNEQFF
few	13	TRBV13	TRBJ2-3	-	TGTGCCACTCTGCCGGTAGGCCGTGATACGCAGTATTTT	CATLPVGRDTQYF
-	16	TRBV12-3/TRBV12-4	TRBJ2-7	TRBD1	TGTGCCAGCAGTTTGGCCTCCGGGACAGGGGCCTACGAGCAGTACTTC	CASSLASGTGAYEQYF
-	16	TRBV15	TRBJ2-1	-	TGTGCCACCAGCAGGGAGTGGGGAGGGGGCTACAATGAGCAGTTCTTC	CATSREWGGGYNEQFF
-	14	TRBV7-9	TRBJ2-5	TRBD2	TGTGCCAGCAGCCCAGCGGGAGGGCCAGGGACCCAGTACTTC	CASSPAGGPGTQYF
-	18	TRBV15	TRBJ2-3	TRBD1	TGTGCCACCAGCAGAGATCCCGTTACAGGGGGAACAACAGATACGCAGTATTTT	CATSRDPVTGGTTDTQYF
few	13	TRBV28	TRBJ2-1	TRBD1	TGTGCCAGCAGTCGACAGGGGCTGAGTGAGCAGTTCTTC	CASSRQGLSEQFF
few	14	TRBV9	TRBJ2-7	TRBD2	TGTGCCAGCAGCCCGGGACTAGCGACCCACGAGCAGTACTTC	CASSPGLATHEQYF
few	15	TRBV9	TRBJ2-7	TRBD2	TGTGCCAGCAGCTCGGGGGGACTAGCTTCCCACGAGCAGTACTTC	CASSSGGLASHEQYF
few	15	TRBV7-9	TRBJ2-1	-	TGTGCCAGCAGCTCGTTAGCCCGCTCCTACAATGAGCAGTTCTTC	CASSSLARSYNEQFF
-	12	TRBV6-2/TRBV6-3	TRBJ2-1	-	TGTGCCAGCAGTTACTCGATCAATGAGCAGTTCTTC	CASSYSINEQFF
-	14	TRBV7-8	TRBJ2-5	-	TGTGCCACCACCCCCCTGGGGGCGTCGGAGACCCAGTACTTC	CATTPLGASETQYF
few	14	TRBV5-4	TRBJ1-4	-	TGTGCCAGCAGCCGAGGGGGGGCAAGTGAAAAACTGTTTTTT	CASSRGGASEKLFF
few	13	TRBV6-5	TRBJ2-1	-	TGTGCCAGCAGTTACTCGAAAGGAAATGAGCAGTTCTTC	CASSYSKGNEQFF
-	16	TRBV13	TRBJ2-5	TRBD2	TGTGCCAGCAGCTCCACATTCCGGGGGGGAAGAGAGACCCAGTACTTC	CASSSTFRGGRETQYF
-	19	TRBV9	TRBJ2-3	TRBD2	TGTGCCAGCAGCGTAGAAGCAGCGGGAGGGCCCTCAAGCACAGATACGCAGTATTTT	CASSVEAAGGPSSTDTQYF
-	12	TRBV5-4	TRBJ2-1	-	TGTGCCTCCTCGGGAGTAGTGGATGAGCAGTTCTTC	CASSGVVDEQFF
-	15	TRBV2	TRBJ2-1	TRBD2	TGTGCCAGCAACAAGCGGGAGGGCCCCAGCAATGAGCAGTTCTTC	CASNKREGPSNEQFF
few	16	TRBV9	TRBJ2-1	-	TGTGCCAGCAGCTCAGTAGATAGCGGCTCCTACAATGAGCAGTTCTTC	CASSSVDSGSYNEQFF
few	13	TRBV7-8	TRBJ1-5	-	TGTGCCAGCAGGCGGGATCGCAATCAGCCCCAGCATTTT	CASRRDRNQPQHF
-	12	TRBV4-1	TRBJ1-1	TRBD1	TGCGCCAGCAGCCCGGGACAGACTGTAGCTTTCTTT	CASSPGQTVAFF
-	15	TRBV28	TRBJ2-4	-	TGTGCCAGCAGTTTTCAAAACCAGAGGAAAAACATTCAGTACTTC	CASSFQNQRKNIQYF
few	15	TRBV12-3/TRBV12-4	TRBJ2-3	-	TGTGCCAGCAGCAGACTAGAAGGGGGGCGGGATACGCAGTATTTT	CASSRLEGGRDTQYF
few	18	TRBV12-3/TRBV12-4	TRBJ2-1	-	TGTGCCAGCAGCCCGACGGCGTGGGATACGAGCTCCTACAATGAGCAGTTCTTC	CASSPTAWDTSSYNEQFF
many	15	TRBV7-9	TRBJ2-7	TRBD2	TGTGCCAGCAGCTCGACTAGCGGGAGGGCCGAAGAGCAGTACTTC	CASSSTSGRAEEQYF
-	14	TRBV28	TRBJ2-7	-	TGTGCCAGCAGTGAAGGTCGGAGCTCCTACGAGCAGTACTTC	CASSEGRSSYEQYF
-	14	TRBV7-9	TRBJ2-6	-	TGTGCCAGCAGCTCCCCCGATGGGGCCAACGTCCTGACTTTC	CASSSPDGANVLTF
-	16	TRBV28	TRBJ2-3	TRBD1	TGTGCCAGCACGTTGCCGGGACAGGGGGCGTCAGATACGCAGTATTTT	CASTLPGQGASDTQYF
-	14	TRBV20-1	TRBJ1-5	TRBD1	TGCAGTGCTAGTGGACAGGGGGCTTCTCAGCCCCAGCATTTT	CSASGQGASQPQHF
-	11	TRBV7-9	TRBJ2-3	-	TGTGCCAGCACCATGGGGGATACGCAGTATTTT	CASTMGDTQYF
-	12	TRBV27	TRBJ2-2	TRBD1	TGTGCCAGCAGAACAGGGGTCGGGGAGCTGTTTTTT	CASRTGVGELFF
-	14	TRBV6-2/TRBV6-3	TRBJ1-1	-	TGTGCCAGCAGTTACAGGATTATGAACACTGAAGCTTTCTTT	CASSYRIMNTEAFF
-	14	TRBV7-9	TRBJ2-5	-	TGTGCCAGCAGCTTAGGGGGGGCTTGGGAGACCCAGTACTTC	CASSLGGAWETQYF
-	13	TRBV12-3/TRBV12-4	TRBJ1-1	TRBD1	TGTGCCTCAGGGACAGGGCGGAACACTGAAGCTTTCTTT	CASGTGRNTEAFF
-	12	TRBV28	TRBJ1-1	-	TGTGCCAGCAGGTGGGACGGCACTGAAGCTTTCTTT	CASRWDGTEAFF
-	13	TRBV7-8	TRBJ1-5	TRBD1	TGTGCCAGCAGTCAGACAGGGGGCCAGCCCCAGCATTTT	CASSQTGGQPQHF
-	13	TRBV27	TRBJ1-1	TRBD1	TGTGCCAGCAACGGACAGGTGAACACTGAAGCTTTCTTT	CASNGQVNTEAFF
few	13	TRBV3-1	TRBJ2-7	-	TGTGCCAGCAGCCAAGGCAGGGGGGACGAGCAGTACTTC	CASSQGRGDEQYF
-	14	TRBV7-2	TRBJ2-7	-	TGTGCCAGCAGCTTTGGGCCAGGGGGGAACGAGCAGTACTTC	CASSFGPGGNEQYF
few	13	TRBV7-9	TRBJ2-7	-	TGTGCCAGCAGCTCCGACAGAAACTACGAGCAGTACTTC	CASSSDRNYEQYF
-	13	TRBV5-1	TRBJ2-7	-	TGCGCCAGCAGCTTGGGTGCCTTCTACGAGCAGTACTTC	CASSLGAFYEQYF
-	13	TRBV27	TRBJ2-7	-	TGTGCCAGCAGCTCGACAGGGAGGGCCGAGCAGTACTTC	CASSSTGRAEQYF
-	15	TRBV15	TRBJ2-1	TRBD1	TGTGCCACCAGCACAGACAGGGGACCTTACAATGAGCAGTTCTTC	CATSTDRGPYNEQFF
few	16	TRBV4-1	TRBJ2-7	-	TGCGCCAGCAGCCAAGAAACAGGGAGTTATTCCTACGAGCAGTACTTC	CASSQETGSYSYEQYF
-	13	TRBV28	TRBJ2-7	-	TGTGCCAGCAGATCTCCCACGGCCTACGAGCAGTACTTC	CASRSPTAYEQYF
-	13	TRBV4-1	TRBJ2-2	-	TGCGCCAGCAGCCAAATAACCCCCGGGGAGCTGTTTTTT	CASSQITPGELFF
-	17	TRBV11-2	TRBJ2-3	-	TGTGCCAGCACCCTCGCGGGATTTTCTTCCGTTACAGATACGCAGTATTTT	CASTLAGFSSVTDTQYF
few	14	TRBV6-1	TRBJ1-1	TRBD1	TGTGCCAGCAGTCGACAGGGACGAAGCACTGAAGCTTTCTTT	CASSRQGRSTEAFF
-	15	TRBV5-1	TRBJ2-3	TRBD1	TGCGCCAGCAGCAAGACAGGGGGGCAAGCAGATACGCAGTATTTT	CASSKTGGQADTQYF
-	18	TRBV12-3/TRBV12-4	TRBJ1-5	-	TGTGCCAGCAGCCCCTTTGAGGGGTCGGGAAGAAGCAATCAGCCCCAGCATTTT	CASSPFEGSGRSNQPQHF
few	16	TRBV27	TRBJ2-1	-	TGTGCCAGCAGACAGGGGAGGCTAAGCTCCTACAATGAGCAGTTCTTC	CASRQGRLSSYNEQFF
many	14	TRBV10-2	TRBJ2-7	TRBD2	TGCGCCATCGGACTAGCGGGGAGCTCCTACGAGCAGTACTTC	CAIGLAGSSYEQYF
-	14	TRBV7-9	TRBJ1-1	TRBD1	TGTGCCAGCAGCTTATTCAGGGGGCCGGCTGAAGCTTTCTTT	CASSLFRGPAEAFF